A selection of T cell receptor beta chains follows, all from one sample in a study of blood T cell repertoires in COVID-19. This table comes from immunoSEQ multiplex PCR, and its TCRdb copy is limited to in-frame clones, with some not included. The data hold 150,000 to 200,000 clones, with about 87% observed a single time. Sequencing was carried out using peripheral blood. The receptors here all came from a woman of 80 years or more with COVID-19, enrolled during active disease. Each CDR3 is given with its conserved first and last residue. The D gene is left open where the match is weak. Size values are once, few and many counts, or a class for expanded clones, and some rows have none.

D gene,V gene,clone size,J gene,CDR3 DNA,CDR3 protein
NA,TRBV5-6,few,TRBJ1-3,TGTGCCAGCAGCTATGGGACTTCCTCTGGAAACACCATATATTTT,CASSYGTSSGNTIYF
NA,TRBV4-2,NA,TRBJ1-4,TGTGCCAGCAGCCAAGGGCCAGGGGATGAAAAACTGTTTTTT,CASSQGPGDEKLFF
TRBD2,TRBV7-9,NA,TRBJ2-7,TGTGCCAGCAGCTCAGAGAAGCGGGAAGAGCAGTACTTC,CASSSEKREEQYF
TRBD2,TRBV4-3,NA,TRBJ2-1,TGCGCCAGCAGCTCCTCGACTAGCTCAGATGAGCAGTTCTTC,CASSSSTSSDEQFF
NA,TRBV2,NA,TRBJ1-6,TGTGCCGGCAGACCTCTACCCTATAATTCACCCCTCCACTTT,CAGRPLPYNSPLHF
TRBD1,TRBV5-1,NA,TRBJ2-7,TGCGCCAGCAGCTCCGGGACAGGGGGCTACGAGCAGTACTTC,CASSSGTGGYEQYF
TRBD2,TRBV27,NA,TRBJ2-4,TGTGCCAGCAGTTCCTCCCCGAGACTAGCGCAAACCAAAAACATTCAGTACTTC,CASSSSPRLAQTKNIQYF
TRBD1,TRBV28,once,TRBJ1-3,TGTGCCAGCATCCAACCCCTGACAGGGAACACCATATATTTT,CASIQPLTGNTIYF
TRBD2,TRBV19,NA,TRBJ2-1,TGTGCCAGTAGTTTTTGGACTAGCGGGAGGGCCAATGAGCAGTTCTTC,CASSFWTSGRANEQFF
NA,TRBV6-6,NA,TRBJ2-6,TGTGCCAGCAGTCAACGGGTTTCTGGGGCCAACGTCCTGACTTTC,CASSQRVSGANVLTF
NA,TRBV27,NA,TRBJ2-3,TGTGCCAGCAGTTCGGGGGTCCTGAGCACAGATACGCAGTATTTT,CASSSGVLSTDTQYF
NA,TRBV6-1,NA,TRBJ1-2,TGTGCCAGCAGTGAGCGGCAGGCGGGCGGCTACACCTTC,CASSERQAGGYTF
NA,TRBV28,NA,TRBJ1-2,TGTGCCAGCAGAAAAAAAGTTGGGACTTCATCCACAATAGCTAACTATGGCTACACCTTC,CASRKKVGTSSTIANYGYTF
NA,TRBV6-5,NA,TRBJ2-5,TGTGCCAGCAGTACTGGGCCCACCCCGGCGGAGACCCAGTACTTC,CASSTGPTPAETQYF
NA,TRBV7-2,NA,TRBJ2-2,TGTGCCAGCAGCTTTAGTAGAAGTGACACCGGGGAGCTGTTTTTT,CASSFSRSDTGELFF
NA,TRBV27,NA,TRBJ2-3,TGTGCCAGCAGGGCGAGCGGGACAGATACGCAGTATTTT,CASRASGTDTQYF
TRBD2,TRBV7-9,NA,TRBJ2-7,TGTGCCAGCAGCTATGGGACTAGCGGAAACGAGCAGTACTTC,CASSYGTSGNEQYF
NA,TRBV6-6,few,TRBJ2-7,TGTGCCGCCTCGCAGGGGAGCTCCTACGAGCAGTACTTC,CAASQGSSYEQYF
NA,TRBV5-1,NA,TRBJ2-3,TGCGCCAGCAGCTTGGAGAGTGCTAGCACAGATACGCAGTATTTT,CASSLESASTDTQYF
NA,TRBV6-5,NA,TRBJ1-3,TGTGCCAGCAGCCCGCACAGGGAGGGTACCATATATTTT,CASSPHREGTIYF
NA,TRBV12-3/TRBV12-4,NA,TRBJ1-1,TGTGCCAGCAGTTTATTTAGGGGATCAGGAGCTTTCTTT,CASSLFRGSGAFF
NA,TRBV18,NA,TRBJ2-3,TGTGCCAGCTCAGGGCAGGGGACGCCTATTGGTACGCAGTATTTT,CASSGQGTPIGTQYF
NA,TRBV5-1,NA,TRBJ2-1,TGCGCCAGCAGCTCCGGCGGGATGGGAGCCGGGGAGCAGTTCTTC,CASSSGGMGAGEQFF
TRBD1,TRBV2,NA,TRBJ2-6,TGTGCCAGCAGGCCGGGACAGGGGGTAGAAGGGGCCAACGTCCTGACTTTC,CASRPGQGVEGANVLTF
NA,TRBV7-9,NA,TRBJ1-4,TGTGCCAGCAGCTTTACAGGCCTCAGTAATGAAAAACTGTTTTTT,CASSFTGLSNEKLFF
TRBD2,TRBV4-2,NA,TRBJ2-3,TGTGCCAGCAGCCAAGATCGGTACAGCGGGAGAAAGGACCCAGATACGCAGTATTTT,CASSQDRYSGRKDPDTQYF